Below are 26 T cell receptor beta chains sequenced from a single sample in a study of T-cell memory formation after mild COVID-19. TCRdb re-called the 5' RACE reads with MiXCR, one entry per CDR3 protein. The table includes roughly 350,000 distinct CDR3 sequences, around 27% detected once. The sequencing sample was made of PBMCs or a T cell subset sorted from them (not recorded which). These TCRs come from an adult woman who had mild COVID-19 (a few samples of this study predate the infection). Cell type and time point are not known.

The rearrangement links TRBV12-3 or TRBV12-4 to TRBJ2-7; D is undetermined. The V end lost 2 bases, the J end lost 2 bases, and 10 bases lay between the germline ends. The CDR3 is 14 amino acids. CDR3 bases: TGTGCCAGCAGTTTACCGGGTCGAGCCTACGAGCAGTACTTC. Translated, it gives CASSLPGRAYEQYF.

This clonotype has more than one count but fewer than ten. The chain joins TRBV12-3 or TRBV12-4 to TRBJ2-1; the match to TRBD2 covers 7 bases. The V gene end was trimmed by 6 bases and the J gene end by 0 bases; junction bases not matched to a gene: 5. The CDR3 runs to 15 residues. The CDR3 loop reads CASRAAGSSYNEQFF. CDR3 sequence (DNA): TGTGCCAGCAGGGCAGCGGGGAGCTCCTACAATGAGCAGTTCTTC.

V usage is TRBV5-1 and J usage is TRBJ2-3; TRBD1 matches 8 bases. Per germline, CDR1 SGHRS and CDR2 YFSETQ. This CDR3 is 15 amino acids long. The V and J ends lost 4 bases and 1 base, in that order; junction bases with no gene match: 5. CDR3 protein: CASSTTGGGTDTQYF. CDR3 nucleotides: TGCGCCAGCAGCACCACAGGGGGAGGCACAGATACGCAGTATTTT.

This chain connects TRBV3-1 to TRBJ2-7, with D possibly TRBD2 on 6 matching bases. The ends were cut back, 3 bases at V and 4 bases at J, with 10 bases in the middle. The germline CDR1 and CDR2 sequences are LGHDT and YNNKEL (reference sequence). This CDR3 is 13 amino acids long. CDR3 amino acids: CASSQVRGYEQYF. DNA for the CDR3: TGTGCCAGCAGCCAGGTGCGGGGTTACGAGCAGTACTTC.

In DNA form, the CDR3 reads TGTGCCAGCAGCCCAGCACCGGGACAAAGCACAGATACGCAGTATTTT. It translates to CASSPAPGQSTDTQYF. The chain employs TRBV7-9 and TRBJ2-3; D perhaps matches TRBD1 (6 bases). The ends were cut back, 5 bases at V and 0 bases at J, with 15 bases in the middle. There are 16 residues in the CDR3. CDR1 is SEHNR and CDR2 is FQNEAQ in the germline V gene (reference sequence). The variable domain in full, with the rest retrieved from reference TRBV7-9 and TRBJ2-3, is DTGVSQNPRHKITKRGQNVTFRCDPISEHNRLYWYRQTLGQGPEFLTYFQNEAQLEKSRLLSDRFSAERPKGSFSTLEIQRTEQGDSAMYLCASSPAPGQSTDTQYFGPGTRLTVL.

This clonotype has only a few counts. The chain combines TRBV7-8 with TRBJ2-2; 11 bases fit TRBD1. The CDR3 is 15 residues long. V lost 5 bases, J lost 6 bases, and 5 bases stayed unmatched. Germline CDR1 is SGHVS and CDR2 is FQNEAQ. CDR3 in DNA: TGTGCCAGCAGCCCGAGGGGACAGGGGGCCGGGGAGCTGTTTTTT. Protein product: CASSPRGQGAGELFF.

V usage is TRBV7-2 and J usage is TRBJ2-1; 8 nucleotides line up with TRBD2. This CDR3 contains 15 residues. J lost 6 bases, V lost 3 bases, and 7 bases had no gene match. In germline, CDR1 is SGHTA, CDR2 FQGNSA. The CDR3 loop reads CASSFPVGLVNEQFF. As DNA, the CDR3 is TGTGCCAGCAGCTTCCCAGTGGGACTAGTCAATGAGCAGTTCTTC.

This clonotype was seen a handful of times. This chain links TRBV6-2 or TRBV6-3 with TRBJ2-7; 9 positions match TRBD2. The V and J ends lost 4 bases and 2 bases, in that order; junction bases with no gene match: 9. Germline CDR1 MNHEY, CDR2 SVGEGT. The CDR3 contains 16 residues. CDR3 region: CASSLTTSGLTYEQYF. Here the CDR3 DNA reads TGTGCCAGCAGTTTGACAACTAGCGGGCTAACCTACGAGCAGTACTTC.

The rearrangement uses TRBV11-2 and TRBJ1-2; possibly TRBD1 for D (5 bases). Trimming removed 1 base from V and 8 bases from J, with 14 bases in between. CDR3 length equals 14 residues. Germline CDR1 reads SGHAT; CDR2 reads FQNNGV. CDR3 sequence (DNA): TGTGCCAGCAGCTTAGTGGATGGGGGGGGAGGCTACACCTTC. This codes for CASSLVDGGGGYTF.

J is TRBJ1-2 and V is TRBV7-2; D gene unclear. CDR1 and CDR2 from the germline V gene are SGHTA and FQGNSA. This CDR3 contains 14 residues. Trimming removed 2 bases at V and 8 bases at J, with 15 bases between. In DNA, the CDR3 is TGTGCCAGCAGCTTAAGTCCTGCCACCCCCGGCTACACCTTC. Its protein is CASSLSPATPGYTF.

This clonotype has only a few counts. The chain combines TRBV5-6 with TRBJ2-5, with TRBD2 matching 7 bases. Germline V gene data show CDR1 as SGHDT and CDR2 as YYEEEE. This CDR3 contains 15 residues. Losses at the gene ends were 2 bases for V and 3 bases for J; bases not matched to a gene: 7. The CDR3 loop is CASSLSRGTKETQYF. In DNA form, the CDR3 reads TGTGCCAGCAGCTTATCGCGGGGGACCAAAGAGACCCAGTACTTC.

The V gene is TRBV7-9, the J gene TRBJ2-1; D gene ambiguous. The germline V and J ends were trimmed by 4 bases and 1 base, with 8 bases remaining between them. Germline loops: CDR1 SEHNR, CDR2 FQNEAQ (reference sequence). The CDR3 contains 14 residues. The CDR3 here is CASSSSTSYNEQFF. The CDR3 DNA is TGTGCCAGCAGCTCCTCCACGTCCTACAATGAGCAGTTCTTC.

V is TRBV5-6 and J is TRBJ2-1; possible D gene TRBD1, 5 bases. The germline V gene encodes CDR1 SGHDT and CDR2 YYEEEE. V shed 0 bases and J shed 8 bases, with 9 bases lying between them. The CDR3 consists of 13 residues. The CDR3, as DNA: TGTGCCAGCAGCTTGGGGGGCATGGATGAGCAGTTCTTC. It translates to CASSLGGMDEQFF. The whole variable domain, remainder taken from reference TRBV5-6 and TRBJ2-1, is DAGVTQSPTHLIKTRGQQVTLRCSPKSGHDTVSWYQQALGQGPQFIFQYYEEEERQRGNFPDRFSGHQFPNYSSELNVNALLLGDSALYLCASSLGGMDEQFFGPGTRLTVL.

DNA of the CDR3: TGCGCCAGCAGAGAAAGGACAGAAACCACCGGGGAGCTGTTTTTT. Its protein product is CASRERTETTGELFF. This chain uses TRBV5-1 with TRBJ2-2, with a tentative D call TRBD1 (6 bases). Germline V gene data show CDR1 as SGHRS and CDR2 as YFSETQ. The V end lost 5 bases, the J end lost 4 bases, and 15 bases lay between the germline ends. This CDR3 spans 15 amino acids.

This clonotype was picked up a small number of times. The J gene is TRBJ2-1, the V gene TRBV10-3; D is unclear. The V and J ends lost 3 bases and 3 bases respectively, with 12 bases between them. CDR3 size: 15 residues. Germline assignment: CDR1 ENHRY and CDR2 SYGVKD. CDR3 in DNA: TGTGCCATCAGTGACGTCCGCGGAGACTACAATGAGCAGTTCTTC. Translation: CAISDVRGDYNEQFF.

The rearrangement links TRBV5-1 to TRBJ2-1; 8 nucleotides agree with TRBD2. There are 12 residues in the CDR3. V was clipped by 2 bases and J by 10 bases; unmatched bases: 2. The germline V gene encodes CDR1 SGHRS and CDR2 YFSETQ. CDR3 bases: TGCGCCAGCAGCTTCCCTAGCGGGGAGCAGTTCTTC. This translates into CASSFPSGEQFF.

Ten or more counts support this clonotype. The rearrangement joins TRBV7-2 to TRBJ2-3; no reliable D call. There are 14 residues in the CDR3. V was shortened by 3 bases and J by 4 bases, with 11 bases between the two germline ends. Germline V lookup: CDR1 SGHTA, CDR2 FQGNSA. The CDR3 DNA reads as TGTGCCAGCAGCTTTCGATTCCTCGCAGATACGCAGTATTTT. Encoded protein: CASSFRFLADTQYF.

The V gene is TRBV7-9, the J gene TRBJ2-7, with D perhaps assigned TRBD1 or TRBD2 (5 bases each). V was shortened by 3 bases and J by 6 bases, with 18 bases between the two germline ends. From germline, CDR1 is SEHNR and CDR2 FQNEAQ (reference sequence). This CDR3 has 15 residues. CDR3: CASSFPLGESLEQYF. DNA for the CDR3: TGTGCCAGCAGCTTCCCCTTGGGGGAGTCTCTCGAGCAGTACTTC.

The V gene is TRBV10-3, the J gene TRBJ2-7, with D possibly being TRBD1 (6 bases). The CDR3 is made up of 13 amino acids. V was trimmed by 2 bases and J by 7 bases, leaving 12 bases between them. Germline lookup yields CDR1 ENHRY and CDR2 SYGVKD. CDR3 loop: CAISEEPQGEQYF. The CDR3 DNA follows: TGTGCCATCAGTGAGGAACCCCAGGGGGAGCAGTACTTC.

The CDR3: CATWDRGFDEQYF. CDR3 coding DNA: TGTGCCACTTGGGACAGGGGGTTCGACGAGCAGTACTTC. The chain is built from TRBV10-3 and TRBJ2-7; 11 nucleotides align to TRBD1. The germline V gene has CDR1 ENHRY and CDR2 SYGVKD. V lost 10 bases and J lost 5; bases outside the gene matches: 7. The length of the CDR3 is 13 residues.

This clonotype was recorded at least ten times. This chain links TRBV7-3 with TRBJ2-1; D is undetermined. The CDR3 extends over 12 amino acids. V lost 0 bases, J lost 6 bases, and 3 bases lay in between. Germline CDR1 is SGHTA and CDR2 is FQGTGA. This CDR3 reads CASSLTSNEQFF. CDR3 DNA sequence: TGTGCCAGCAGCTTAACTAGCAATGAGCAGTTCTTC.

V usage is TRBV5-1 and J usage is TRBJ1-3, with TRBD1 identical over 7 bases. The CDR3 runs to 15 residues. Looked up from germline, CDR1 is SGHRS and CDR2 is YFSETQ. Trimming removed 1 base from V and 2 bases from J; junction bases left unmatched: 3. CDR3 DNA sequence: TGCGCCAGCAGCTTGTCTACAGGGGCTGGAAACACCATATATTTT. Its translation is CASSLSTGAGNTIYF.

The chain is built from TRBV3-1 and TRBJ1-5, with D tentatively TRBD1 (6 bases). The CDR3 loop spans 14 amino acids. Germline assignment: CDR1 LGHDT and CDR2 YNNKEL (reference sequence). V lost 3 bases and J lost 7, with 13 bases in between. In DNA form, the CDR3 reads TGTGCCAGCAGCCATAGAGGGGGGTCACAGCCCCAGCATTTT. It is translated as CASSHRGGSQPQHF.

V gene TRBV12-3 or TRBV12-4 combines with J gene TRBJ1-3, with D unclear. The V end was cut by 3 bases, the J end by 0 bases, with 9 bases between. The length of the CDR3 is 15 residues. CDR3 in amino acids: CASSFSIFSGNTIYF. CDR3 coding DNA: TGTGCCAGCAGTTTCTCCATATTCTCTGGAAACACCATATATTTT.

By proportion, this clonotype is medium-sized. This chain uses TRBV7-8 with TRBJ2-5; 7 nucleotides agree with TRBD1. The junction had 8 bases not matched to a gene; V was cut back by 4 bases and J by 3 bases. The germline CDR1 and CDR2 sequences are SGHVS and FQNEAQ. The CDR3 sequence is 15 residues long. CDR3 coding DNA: TGTGCCAGCAGCTCCAGCAGGGGGTATGAAGAGACCCAGTACTTC. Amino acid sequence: CASSSSRGYEETQYF. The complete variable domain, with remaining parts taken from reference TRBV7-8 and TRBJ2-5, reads GAGVSQSPRYKVAKRGQDVALRCDPISGHVSLFWYQQALGQGPEFLTYFQNEAQLDKSGLPSDRFFAERPEGSVSTLKIQRTQQEDSAVYLCASSSSRGYEETQYFGPGTRLLVL.

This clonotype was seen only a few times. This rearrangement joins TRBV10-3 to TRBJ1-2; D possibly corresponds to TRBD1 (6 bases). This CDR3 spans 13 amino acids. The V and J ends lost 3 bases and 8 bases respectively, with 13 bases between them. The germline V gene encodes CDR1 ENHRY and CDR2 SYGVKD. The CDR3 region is CAISEQGDRGYTF. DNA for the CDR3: TGTGCCATCAGTGAACAGGGCGACAGGGGCTACACCTTC.